This T cell receptor beta chain emerged from a study of regulatory T cells in long-lasting Graves disease. This clonotype has ten or more counts. Assembly of TCR beta libraries relied on iRepertoire HTBI primers together with Arm-PCR of CDR3 regions. From the multiplex PCR reads, TCRdb called clonotypes with MiXCR, one entry per CDR3 protein. Seen here are 600,000 to 650,000 distinct CDR3 sequences, 15% to 20% observed once, and the top ten hold around 19%. The time point was: newly diagnosed GD, antithyroid drugs for less than 3 months. After RNA was extracted from PBMCs, the TCR library was made from it. Germline V gene data show CDR1 as SGHTA and CDR2 as FQGNSA. The V segment lost 6 bases and the J segment 5 bases; nucleotides outside the gene matches: 4. CDR3 length equals 13 residues. This same sample was also part of a study on T cells in Graves' hyperthyroidism and ophthalmopathy.

The source of this sequence is a young woman with Graves disease. Sequences were derived from peripheral blood mononuclear cells (PBMCs), sampled at new diagnosis, from a patient treated with antithyroid drugs. The rearrangement links TRBV7-2 to TRBJ2-7; 10 nucleotides match TRBD2. The CDR3 DNA is TGTGCCAGCAGGCTAGCGGGAGTCCACGAGCAGTACTTC. Translation: CASRLAGVHEQYF.